These 13 T cell receptor beta chains originate from one sample sequenced in a study of T cells in tumors after PD-1 blockade. Using immunoSEQ multiplex PCR, the repertoire was profiled, and TCRdb retains in-frame clones only, with some absent. The repertoire holds thousands of clones, with 82% as singletons. Sequencing used PBMCs, obtained after anti-PD-1 therapy. These receptor sequences come from a human donor with advanced basal cell or squamous cell carcinoma (not recorded which).

The V gene is TRBV4-3, the J gene TRBJ2-7; D not resolved. Trimming shortened V by 0 bases and J by 1 base, and 10 bases separated the two germline ends. In germline, CDR1 is LGHNA, CDR2 YSLEER. The CDR3 consists of 15 residues. The CDR3 coding sequence is TGCGCCAGCAGCCAAGATAGAATAGGGTCCTACGAGCAGTACTTC. Protein product: CASSQDRIGSYEQYF.

The rearrangement joins TRBV5-8 to TRBJ1-3; D not certain. V was trimmed by 3 bases and J by 5 bases, leaving 6 bases between them. The length of the CDR3 is 12 residues. Germline loops: CDR1 SGHTS, CDR2 YDEGEE. DNA of the CDR3: TGTGCCAGCAGCTACGACAGAAACACCATATATTTT. As protein: CASSYDRNTIYF.

This clone was found a few times. The CDR3 protein is CASIPQGQPQHF. The CDR3 nucleotides read TGTGCCAGCATCCCACAGGGTCAGCCCCAGCATTTT. The rearrangement joins TRBV21-1 to TRBJ1-5; the table's D call TRBD1 went unverified against the DNA. TRBV21-1 is recorded as a pseudogene. The CDR3 runs to 12 residues.

The rearrangement uses TRBV5-4 and TRBJ2-2; tentatively, D is TRBD2 (7 bases). There are 17 residues in the CDR3. The germline V gene encodes CDR1 SGHNT and CDR2 YYREEE (reference sequence). Trimming pared 1 base from V and 4 bases from J, leaving 17 bases between. CDR3 residues: CASSLRNRGALTGELFF. The CDR3 nucleotides are TGTGCCAGCAGCTTGAGGAATCGGGGGGCCCTCACCGGGGAGCTGTTTTTT.

This chain links TRBV7-9 with TRBJ2-3; 9 nucleotides line up with TRBD1. This CDR3 contains 17 residues. V was pared by 5 bases and J by 2 bases, with 11 bases of the junction left unmatched. From germline, CDR1 is SEHNR and CDR2 FQNEAQ (reference sequence). This CDR3 reads CASSHRDREGHTDTQYF. CDR3 sequence (DNA): TGTGCCAGCAGCCACCGGGACAGGGAAGGGCACACAGATACGCAGTATTTT.

The CDR3 here is CASSLLDNEQFF. CDR3 nucleotide sequence: TGTGCCAGCAGCTTACTAGACAATGAGCAGTTCTTC. The genes are TRBV7-9 and TRBJ2-1; no reliable D call. This CDR3 comprises 12 residues. The ends were cut back, 2 bases at V and 5 bases at J, with 4 bases in the middle. In germline, CDR1 is SEHNR, CDR2 FQNEAQ (reference sequence).

The chain recombines TRBV30 with TRBJ1-2, with 8 bases aligning to TRBD1. The CDR3 totals 13 residues. With V trimmed by 3 bases and J by 4 bases, 4 bases remained unmatched. The germline CDR1 and CDR2 sequences are GTSNPN and SVGIG (reference sequence). CDR3: CAWSQGAAYGYTF. The CDR3 coding sequence is TGTGCCTGGAGCCAGGGGGCGGCCTATGGCTACACCTTC.

The table lists this clone with a count of one. The chain links TRBV20-1 to TRBJ1-1, with D possibly matching TRBD1 (6 bases). Germline CDR1 reads DFQATT; CDR2 reads SNEGSKA (reference sequence). This CDR3 comprises 13 residues. V gave up 3 bases and J gave up 4 bases, with 12 bases separating them. DNA for the CDR3: TGCAGTGCTAGTTTAGAGGGGGGCACTGAAGCTTTCTTT. It specifies CSASLEGGTEAFF.

CDR3 amino acids: CASSRGAFEAFF. CDR3 bases: TGTGCCAGCAGTAGGGGGGCCTTTGAAGCTTTCTTT. The chain carries TRBV6-5 and TRBJ1-1, with D perhaps matching TRBD1 (6 bases). The germline V and J ends were trimmed by 5 bases and 7 bases, with 11 bases remaining between them. This CDR3 contains 12 residues. Germline V CDR1 and CDR2: MNHEY, SVGAGI.

This clone has more than one count but fewer than ten. This chain uses TRBV12-5 with TRBJ2-3; TRBD2 matches 9 bases. CDR1 and CDR2 from the germline V gene are LGHNT and FRNRAP. The CDR3 contains 15 residues. V was clipped by 3 bases and J by 2 bases; unmatched bases: 3. The CDR3 bases are TGTGCTAGTGGTTTATTAGCGGGGGTCACAGATACGCAGTATTTT. Translated: CASGLLAGVTDTQYF.

The gene calls are TRBV27 and TRBJ1-5, with no clear D. The CDR3 has 17 residues. Germline-derived CDR1 and CDR2 are MNHEY and SMNVEV (reference sequence). With 8 bases removed from V and 1 base from J, the gap between germline ends came to 21 bases. CDR3 nucleotide sequence: TGTGCCAGCGGGAAACAATCAACGACCATAAGCAATCAGCCCCAGCATTTT. This gives the protein CASGKQSTTISNQPQHF.

The chain has TRBV27 and TRBJ1-2, with 8 bases lining up with TRBD1. Germline V gives CDR1 MNHEY, CDR2 SMNVEV (reference sequence). This CDR3 has 12 amino acids. V trimming: 7 bases; J trimming: 7 bases; junction bases outside the gene matches: 5. The DNA for the CDR3 is TGTGCCAGCAATACAGGGGGTGGTGGCTACACCTTC. Translating it yields CASNTGGGGYTF.

The rearrangement uses TRBV7-2 and TRBJ2-5; TRBD2 agrees at 16 bases. J gave up 5 bases and V 10 bases, and 4 bases lay outside the gene matches. The germline V gene encodes CDR1 SGHTA and CDR2 FQGNSA. This CDR3 comprises 14 residues. The CDR3 region has the DNA TGTGCCACCGGGACTAGCGGGGGGGCTGAGACCCAGTACTTC. This translates into CATGTSGGAETQYF.